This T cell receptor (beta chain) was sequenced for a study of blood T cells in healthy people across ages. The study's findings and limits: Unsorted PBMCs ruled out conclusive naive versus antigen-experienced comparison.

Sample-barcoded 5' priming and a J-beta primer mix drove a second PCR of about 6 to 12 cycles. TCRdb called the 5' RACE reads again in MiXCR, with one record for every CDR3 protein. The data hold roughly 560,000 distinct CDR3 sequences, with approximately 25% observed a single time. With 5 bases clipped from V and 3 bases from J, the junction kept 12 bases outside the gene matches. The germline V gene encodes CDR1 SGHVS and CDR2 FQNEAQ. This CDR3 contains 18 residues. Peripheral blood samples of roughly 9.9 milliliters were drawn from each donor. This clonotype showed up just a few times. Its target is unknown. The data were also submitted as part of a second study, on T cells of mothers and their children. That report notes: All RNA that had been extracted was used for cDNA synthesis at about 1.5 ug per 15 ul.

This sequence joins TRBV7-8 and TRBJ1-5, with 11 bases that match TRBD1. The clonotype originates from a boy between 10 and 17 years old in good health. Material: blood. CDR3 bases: TGTGCCAGCAGCACTCGACGGACAGGGGGCCAACCCAATCAGCCCCAGCATTTT. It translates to CASSTRRTGGQPNQPQHF.